The 4 T cell receptor beta chains listed next were all sequenced from one sample in a study of T cell responses to AZD1222 COVID-19 vaccine. Clones were read by immunoSEQ multiplex PCR, and TCRdb kept only the in-frame ones, dropping some. This table has roughly 97,000 clones, around 89% appearing once. The sample in question was peripheral blood, obtained on day 0 of AZD1222 vaccination. These receptors were obtained from an adult in good health.

The V call is TRBV4-2, the J call TRBJ2-6; 7 bases are shared with TRBD1. The V gene end was trimmed by 0 bases and the J gene end by 0 bases; junction bases not matched to a gene: 8. Germline lookup yields CDR1 LGHNA and CDR2 YNFKEQ. The CDR3 spans 19 residues. The CDR3 region has the DNA TGTGCCAGCAGCCAAGAACCCGGGACAGTACTCTCTGGGGCCAACGTCCTGACTTTC. Residues: CASSQEPGTVLSGANVLTF.

The genes are TRBV7-7 and TRBJ2-3; the D is unclear. Germline V gene lookup returns CDR1 SSHAT and CDR2 FNYEAQ (reference sequence). V gave up 5 bases and J gave up 0 bases, with 12 bases separating them. The CDR3 sequence is 15 residues long. The CDR3 is CASSPLAASTDTQYF. The CDR3, as DNA: TGTGCCAGCAGCCCATTGGCAGCTAGCACAGATACGCAGTATTTT.

This chain links TRBV15 with TRBJ1-5, with D perhaps TRBD1 (6 bases). Germline V gene lookup returns CDR1 LNHNV and CDR2 YYDKDF (reference sequence). This CDR3 has 18 amino acids. V was shortened by 0 bases and J by 2 bases, with 17 bases between the two germline ends. CDR3 in amino acids: CATSRDYGEAGGNQPQHF. CDR3 DNA sequence: TGTGCCACCAGCAGAGATTACGGGGAAGCAGGGGGCAATCAGCCCCAGCATTTT.

The rearrangement links TRBV19 to TRBJ1-5; the match to TRBD1 covers 8 bases. The trim removed 6 bases at V and 7 bases at J, leaving 5 bases unmatched. Germline CDR1 reads LNHDA; CDR2 reads SQIVND (reference sequence). The CDR3 is made up of 13 amino acids. In DNA form, the CDR3 reads TGTGCCAGTAGCGGACAGGGTACCCAGCCCCAGCATTTT. It yields the protein CASSGQGTQPQHF.